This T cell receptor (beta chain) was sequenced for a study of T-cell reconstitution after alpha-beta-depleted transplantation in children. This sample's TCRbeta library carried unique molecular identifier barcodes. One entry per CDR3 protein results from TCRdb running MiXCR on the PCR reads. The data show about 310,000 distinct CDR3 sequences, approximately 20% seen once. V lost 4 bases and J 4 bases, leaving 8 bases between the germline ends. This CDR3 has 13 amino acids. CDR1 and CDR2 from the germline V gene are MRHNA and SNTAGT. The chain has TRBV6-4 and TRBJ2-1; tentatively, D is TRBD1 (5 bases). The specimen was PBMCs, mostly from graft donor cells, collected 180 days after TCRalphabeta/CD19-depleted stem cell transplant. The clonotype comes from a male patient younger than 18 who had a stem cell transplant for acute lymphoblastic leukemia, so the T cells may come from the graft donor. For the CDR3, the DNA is TGTGCCAGCAGTGCCAGGGTTTACAATGAGCAGTTCTTC. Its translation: CASSARVYNEQFF.